This record concerns one TCR beta chain sequence. What it binds is not known. The treatment denotes: approximately nine-day PBMC culture with coronavirus spike peptide pools or control peptides (ViraFEST assay). This sample stems from a study of vaccination and CD4 T cells after COVID-19. Study-wide context: Cellular stimulation was performed using overlapping spike peptides derived from SARS-CoV-2, HCoV-NL63, HCoV-OC43 and HCoV-229E. General study points: Post-vaccination reactive clonotypes (median around 40) did not differ significantly from post-infection (fewer than 24). Convalescent patient numbers were relatively low, with no early post-infection timepoints.

The CDR3 loop spans 14 amino acids. Per germline, CDR1 SQVTM and CDR2 ANQGSEA. V was cut by 6 bases and J by 1 base, with 16 bases left in between. Sequencing of cultured CD4+ T cell DNA used the Oncomine TCR Beta short-read assay. TCRdb reprocessed the PCR reads via MiXCR and lists one record per CDR3 protein. Among fewer than 9,000 distinct CDR3 sequences listed, approximately 74% were seen once. This TCR came from a human donor who had recovered from COVID-19. The rearrangement uses TRBV29-1 and TRBJ2-7; D is possibly TRBD1 or TRBD2 (5 bases each). The sequencing sample was made of CD4+ T cells from blood, cultured in vitro. In DNA, the CDR3 is TGCAGCGTGGGGCCGGGGCAGACTTCCTACGAGCAGTACTTC. This gives the protein CSVGPGQTSYEQYF.